Below are 31 T cell receptor beta chains sequenced from a single sample in a study of T cells after yellow fever vaccination. Using its own MiXCR run on the 5' RACE reads, TCRdb lists one record per CDR3 protein. The sample lists 180,000 or so distinct CDR3 sequences; approximately 11% were seen once. Sequences were derived from CD8+ T cells sorted from PBMCs, sampled 15 days after the yellow fever booster vaccination. All receptors come from a man aged 18-30 years who received the YFV17D yellow fever vaccine.

V usage is TRBV7-3 and J usage is TRBJ2-3, with D perhaps matching TRBD2 (7 bases). The CDR3 is 15 amino acids. V was pared by 4 bases and J by 1 base, with 12 bases between. Germline V gene data show CDR1 as SGHTA and CDR2 as FQGTGA. CDR3 loop: CASSYGGPGTDTQYF. CDR3 in DNA: TGTGCCAGCAGCTACGGGGGGCCCGGCACAGATACGCAGTATTTT.

This clonotype was observed a handful of times. The chain's CDR3 is CATSSSVLGVLDYGYTF. CDR3 bases: TGTGCCACCAGCAGTTCCGTCCTTGGGGTGTTGGACTATGGCTACACCTTC. The rearrangement links TRBV15 to TRBJ1-2; no clear D. The CDR3 is 17 amino acids. The germline V gene encodes CDR1 LNHNV and CDR2 YYDKDF (reference sequence). Trimming stripped 3 bases from V and 3 bases from J, with 20 bases between.

Only a few counts were recorded for this clonotype. The rearrangement links TRBV11-2 to TRBJ2-6; tentatively, D is TRBD1 (6 bases). This CDR3 comprises 17 residues. V was clipped by 1 base and J by 0 bases, with 10 bases between them. The germline V gene encodes CDR1 SGHAT and CDR2 FQNNGV. The CDR3 loop is CASSLGQVSSGANVLTF. The CDR3 coding sequence is TGTGCCAGCAGCTTAGGACAGGTCAGCTCTGGGGCCAACGTCCTGACTTTC.

The CDR3 DNA reads TGCAGCGTGGGGCTCAGCTCCTACAATGAGCAGTTCTTC. Its translation is CSVGLSSYNEQFF. The chain is built from TRBV29-1 and TRBJ2-1; possible D gene TRBD1, 5 bases. Germline V gene data show CDR1 as SQVTM and CDR2 as ANQGSEA. The length of the CDR3 is 13 residues. V dropped 6 bases and J dropped 0 bases, with 9 bases sitting between them.

The V and J genes are TRBV5-1 and TRBJ2-3, with D perhaps given as TRBD1 or TRBD2 (5 bases each). CDR3 length equals 16 residues. Trimming took off 0 bases at V and 4 bases at J, with 15 bases between the two ends. Germline CDR1 is SGHRS and CDR2 is YFSETQ. The DNA for the CDR3 is TGCGCCAGCAGCTTGGACGAGATGGGGGATGCAGATACGCAGTATTTT. Translated, it gives CASSLDEMGDADTQYF.

The V call is TRBV12-3 or TRBV12-4, the J call TRBJ1-5; D gene unclear. CDR3 size: 17 residues. The germline V and J ends were trimmed by 3 bases and 0 bases, with 15 bases remaining between them. Here the CDR3 reads CASSFGETAYSNQPQHF. The CDR3 DNA follows: TGTGCCAGCAGTTTCGGAGAGACCGCTTATAGCAATCAGCCCCAGCATTTT.

In this sample, this clonotype turned up a few times. This CDR3 is CASSGQLPDTQYF. In DNA, the CDR3 is TGTGCCAGCAGCGGACAGTTGCCAGATACGCAGTATTTT. The chain is built from TRBV6-5 and TRBJ2-3; D is possibly TRBD1 (6 bases). The germline CDR1 and CDR2 sequences are MNHEY and SVGAGI. The CDR3 length is 13 residues. The germline V and J ends were trimmed by 6 bases and 4 bases, with 11 bases remaining between them.

This clonotype was observed a handful of times. The chain joins TRBV4-1 to TRBJ1-2; the match to TRBD1 covers 10 bases. The CDR3 is 15 residues long. Germline-derived CDR1 and CDR2 are MGHRA and YSYEKL. V gave up 3 bases and J gave up 5 bases; unmatched junction bases: 6. The CDR3 loop reads CASSHGQGEEYGYTF. CDR3 nucleotide sequence: TGCGCCAGCAGCCACGGACAGGGGGAGGAGTATGGCTACACCTTC.

This clonotype has more than one count but fewer than ten. The V gene is TRBV11-2, the J gene TRBJ2-2, with 7 bases matching TRBD2. Germline trimming cut 5 bases from V and 0 bases from J; bases unmatched to any gene: 6. Germline-derived CDR1 and CDR2 are SGHAT and FQNNGV. This CDR3 comprises 16 residues. The CDR3 sequence: CASSPGGNANTGELFF. The CDR3 region has the DNA TGTGCCAGCAGCCCCGGGGGGAACGCGAACACCGGGGAGCTGTTTTTT.

This clonotype was counted many times. V and J are TRBV5-1 and TRBJ2-7; TRBD1 aligns across 11 bases. This CDR3 has 14 residues. V lost 4 bases and J lost 3; bases outside the gene matches: 3. The germline gives CDR1 SGHRS, CDR2 YFSETQ. Written as DNA, the CDR3 is TGCGCCAGCAGCCCGGGACAGGGGGTCTACGAGCAGTACGTC. Its translation: CASSPGQGVYEQYV.

This chain joins TRBV6-2 or TRBV6-3 and TRBJ2-7, with D uncertain. CDR1 is MNHEY and CDR2 is SVGEGT in the germline V gene. The germline V and J ends were trimmed by 4 bases and 0 bases, with 7 bases remaining between them. CDR3 length: 13 residues. This CDR3 is CASSLTLSYEQYF. The CDR3 nucleotides are TGTGCCAGCAGTTTGACCCTCTCCTACGAGCAGTACTTC.

This clonotype was counted between two and nine times. The chain links TRBV27 to TRBJ1-6; a weak D match, TRBD1 (6 bases). V lost 4 bases and J lost 9, with 10 bases in between. CDR1 MNHEY and CDR2 SMNVEV come from the germline V gene (reference sequence). This CDR3 has 13 amino acids. The CDR3 here is CASSYREGSPLHF. CDR3 sequence (DNA): TGTGCCAGCAGTTACAGGGAAGGTTCACCCCTCCACTTT.

This clonotype was seen a handful of times. This chain connects TRBV6-5 to TRBJ1-4, with TRBD1 matching 7 bases. Germline loops: CDR1 MNHEY, CDR2 SVGAGI. This CDR3 spans 14 amino acids. V lost 6 bases to trimming and J lost 5 bases; unmatched junction nucleotides: 6. CDR3 coding DNA: TGTGCCAGCAGCCAGGGGGGGGGCAATGAAAAACTGTTTTTT. The encoded protein is CASSQGGGNEKLFF.

This clonotype was observed a few times. The V gene is TRBV27, the J gene TRBJ2-7; D gene uncertain. The germline CDR1 and CDR2 sequences are MNHEY and SMNVEV (reference sequence). With 2 bases removed from V and 2 bases from J, the gap between germline ends came to 7 bases. This CDR3 region has 13 residues. CDR3 in amino acids: CASSLKRTYEQYF. CDR3 nucleotide sequence: TGTGCCAGCAGTTTAAAGAGAACCTACGAGCAGTACTTC.

This clonotype has at least ten counts. The chain uses TRBV7-8 and TRBJ2-1; 8 nucleotides align to TRBD2. The J segment lost 0 bases and the V segment lost 0 bases, leaving 7 bases of the junction unmatched. The CDR3 extends over 18 amino acids. Germline lookup yields CDR1 SGHVS and CDR2 FQNEAQ. CDR3 sequence reads: CASSLALIAGFSYNEQFF. As DNA, the CDR3 is TGTGCCAGCAGCTTAGCGCTTATAGCGGGGTTCTCCTACAATGAGCAGTTCTTC.

The rearrangement joins TRBV6-2 or TRBV6-3 to TRBJ1-4; TRBD1 agrees at 8 bases. This CDR3 is built from 16 residues. Looked up from germline, CDR1 is MNHEY and CDR2 is SVGEGT. J lost 4 bases, V lost 2 bases, and 6 bases had no gene match. The DNA for the CDR3 is TGTGCCAGCAGTTACACCTGGGACAGGAATAATGAAAAACTGTTTTTT. Translated: CASSYTWDRNNEKLFF.

This sequence joins TRBV20-1 and TRBJ2-7; tentatively, D is TRBD2 (6 bases). This CDR3 comprises 14 residues. The ends were cut back, 6 bases at V and 2 bases at J, with 17 bases in the middle. Germline-derived CDR1 and CDR2 are DFQATT and SNEGSKA (reference sequence). The CDR3 here is CSANRDGGPYEQYV. In DNA form, the CDR3 reads TGCAGTGCCAACCGGGACGGAGGGCCCTACGAGCAGTACGTC.

V gene TRBV2 combines with J gene TRBJ2-3, with unresolved D. Germline loops: CDR1 SNHLY, CDR2 FYNNEI. This CDR3 contains 14 residues. Trimming took off 1 base at V and 2 bases at J, with 7 bases between the two ends. CDR3 protein: CASSEGGSTDTQYF. The CDR3 DNA is TGTGCCAGCAGTGAAGGGGGTTCCACAGATACGCAGTATTTT.

The rearrangement joins TRBV7-6 to TRBJ2-7; D perhaps matches TRBD2 (5 bases). The CDR3 is 14 residues long. Trimming pared 2 bases from V and 3 bases from J, leaving 11 bases between. Germline lookup yields CDR1 SGHVS and CDR2 FNYEAQ. The CDR3: CASSLLSGDYEQYF. Written as DNA, the CDR3 is TGTGCCAGCAGCTTACTCTCCGGGGACTACGAGCAGTACTTC.

The chain combines TRBV27 with TRBJ2-3, with D possibly matching TRBD2 (5 bases). CDR3 length: 15 residues. The germline V and J ends were trimmed by 1 base and 6 bases, with 14 bases remaining between them. Germline lookup yields CDR1 MNHEY and CDR2 SMNVEV (reference sequence). In DNA, the CDR3 is TGTGCCAGCAGTTTATGGTCTAGCACTCACGATACGCAGTATTTT. It specifies CASSLWSSTHDTQYF.

There are a few counts of this clonotype. V and J are TRBV12-3 or TRBV12-4 and TRBJ1-5, with TRBD1 identical over 11 bases. The CDR3 sequence is 17 residues long. The junction had 10 bases not matched to a gene; V was cut back by 5 bases and J by 4 bases. CDR3 sequence (DNA): TGTGCCAGCAGTCCGGGACAGGGGGAAAGAGGGAATCAGCCCCAGCATTTT. This gives the protein CASSPGQGERGNQPQHF.

There are a few counts of this clonotype. The rearrangement links TRBV19 to TRBJ2-2; 11 bases agree with TRBD2. V trimming: 5 bases; J trimming: 0 bases; junction bases outside the gene matches: 5. There are 17 residues in the CDR3. CDR1 and CDR2 (germline): LNHDA, SQIVND (reference sequence). The CDR3 spells CASSLLAGGPNTGELFF. DNA of the CDR3: TGTGCCAGTAGTCTTCTAGCGGGGGGTCCGAACACCGGGGAGCTGTTTTTT.

The CDR3 is CASGPIGATGELFF. CDR3 in DNA: TGTGCCAGCGGACCTATTGGTGCCACCGGGGAGCTGTTTTTT. The chain combines TRBV12-3 or TRBV12-4 with TRBJ2-2; no reliable D call. V was shortened by 8 bases and J by 4 bases, with 14 bases between the two germline ends. The CDR3 length is 14 residues.

The chain carries TRBV2 and TRBJ2-3, with unresolved D. The CDR3 extends over 12 amino acids. The germline V gene has CDR1 SNHLY and CDR2 FYNNEI. Trimming took 4 bases from V and 4 from J, leaving 6 bases between them. The CDR3 sequence is CASSGGSDTQYF. The CDR3 bases are TGTGCCAGCAGTGGGGGTTCAGATACGCAGTATTTT.

The chain is built from TRBV27 and TRBJ1-4; D gene uncertain. V was shortened by 10 bases and J by 3 bases, with 18 bases between the two germline ends. This CDR3 has 15 residues. The germline gives CDR1 MNHEY, CDR2 SMNVEV (reference sequence). The CDR3 spells CANLGRVPANEKLFF. The CDR3 DNA sequence: TGTGCCAACCTAGGGCGGGTACCGGCTAATGAAAAACTGTTTTTT.

This clonotype was seen a few times. The chain is built from TRBV11-2 and TRBJ1-2; 9 bases match TRBD1. Looked up from germline, CDR1 is SGHAT and CDR2 is FQNNGV. The J segment lost 3 bases and the V segment lost 4 bases, leaving 9 bases of the junction unmatched. The CDR3 is 16 residues long. CDR3 nucleotide sequence: TGTGCCAGCAGCTCGGGAGGGACAGGGTATTACTATGGCTACACCTTC. Residues: CASSSGGTGYYYGYTF. The full variable domain, with the rest looked up from reference TRBV11-2 and TRBJ1-2, is EAGVAQSPRYKIIEKRQSVAFWCNPISGHATLYWYQQILGQGPKLLIQFQNNGVVDDSQLPKDRFSAERLKGVDSTLKIQPAKLEDSAVYLCASSSGGTGYYYGYTFGSGTRLTVV.

CDR3: CASSLGRGDTEAFF. The CDR3 DNA reads TGTGCCAGCAGCTTGGGCAGGGGCGACACTGAAGCTTTCTTT. The chain has TRBV5-6 and TRBJ1-1; the D gene is possibly TRBD1 (6 bases). This CDR3 region has 14 residues. Per germline, CDR1 SGHDT and CDR2 YYEEEE. The V end lost 0 bases, the J end lost 3 bases, and 9 bases lay between the germline ends.

This CDR3 reads CASSHRSVSNQPQHF. The CDR3 nucleotides read TGCGCCAGCAGCCACCGCTCGGTGAGCAATCAGCCCCAGCATTTT. V and J are TRBV4-1 and TRBJ1-5, with D hard to call. V lost 3 bases, J lost 1 base, and 10 bases lay in between. CDR1 MGHRA and CDR2 YSYEKL come from the germline V gene. The CDR3 is made up of 15 amino acids.

The rearrangement uses TRBV5-5 and TRBJ2-5; 10 nucleotides match TRBD1. The CDR3 contains 15 residues. Germline values: CDR1 SGHKS, CDR2 YYEKEE (reference sequence). V gave up 3 bases and J gave up 4 bases; unmatched junction bases: 6. CDR3 loop: CASSSGQGDRETQYF. CDR3 DNA: TGTGCCAGCAGCTCAGGACAGGGGGATAGAGAGACCCAGTACTTC.

The chain combines TRBV7-3 with TRBJ2-5; the D gene could be TRBD1 or TRBD2 (5 bases each). This CDR3 contains 13 residues. Germline V lookup: CDR1 SGHTA, CDR2 FQGTGA. Trimming removed 8 bases from V and 3 bases from J, with 13 bases in between. The CDR3 spells CASEGKGKETQYF. The CDR3 DNA reads as TGTGCCAGCGAGGGGAAGGGCAAAGAGACCCAGTACTTC.

V gene TRBV27 combines with J gene TRBJ2-5; D not certain. This CDR3 is 15 amino acids long. V was pared by 2 bases and J by 1 base, with 11 bases between. CDR1 is MNHEY and CDR2 is SMNVEV in the germline V gene (reference sequence). CDR3 loop: CASSLGPLSQETQYF. CDR3 sequence (DNA): TGTGCCAGCAGTTTAGGTCCCCTCTCCCAAGAGACCCAGTACTTC.